The rows below give T cell receptor beta chains drawn from one sample of a study of blood T cell repertoires in COVID-19. Profiling relied on immunoSEQ multiplex PCR, and the TCRdb table lists in-frame clones only, not all of them. The sample comprises 30,000 to 35,000 clones, over 85% of which are singletons, and around 5.5% rests with the top ten. The sequenced sample was peripheral blood. These TCRs come from a human donor in a cohort sampled during active COVID-19. CDR3s leave out the opening cysteine and the closing phenylalanine or tryptophan.

J: TRBJ2-1; V: TRBV19; CDR3: ASSVGQGLCDEQF
J: TRBJ2-2; V: TRBV20-1; CDR3: SASIAGGPGTGELF
J: TRBJ2-5; V: TRBV5-1; CDR3: ASSLDTGSQETQY
J: TRBJ2-1; V: TRBV27; CDR3: ASSDRVEQF
J: TRBJ2-2; V: TRBV4-1; CDR3: ASSPPVGDRYTGELF
J: TRBJ2-1; V: TRBV29-1; CDR3: SVNPAQGTGGYNEQF
J: TRBJ2-1; V: TRBV7-8; CDR3: ASSWTSGGISYNEQF
J: TRBJ1-1; V: TRBV5-1; CDR3: ASSSGGMNTEAF
J: TRBJ1-1; V: TRBV7-9; CDR3: ASSLAVQATPEAF
J: TRBJ2-7; V: TRBV7-9; CDR3: ASSLTGTSGSEQY
J: TRBJ1-2; V: TRBV6-5; CDR3: ATGYYGYT
J: TRBJ2-1; V: TRBV5-8; CDR3: ASSSTTGSFYNEQF
J: TRBJ1-5; V: TRBV10-2; CDR3: ASRGTGEQPQH
J: TRBJ2-7; V: TRBV3-1/TRBV3-2; CDR3: ASSQAGSYEQY
J: TRBJ1-5; V: TRBV7-8; CDR3: ASSLGDQPQH
J: TRBJ2-3; V: TRBV30; CDR3: AWRQGGRTDTQY
J: TRBJ1-5; V: TRBV7-9; CDR3: ASSTTGDQPQH
J: TRBJ2-3; V: TRBV6-5; CDR3: ASSYQTGVDTQY
J: TRBJ2-2; V: TRBV5-4; CDR3: ASSPPRGLAATGELF
J: TRBJ2-1; V: TRBV6-4; CDR3: ASSVGIGYNEQF
J: TRBJ1-3; V: TRBV30; CDR3: AWNGGSGNTIY
J: TRBJ1-2; V: TRBV6-5; CDR3: ASRTDRAHYGYT
J: TRBJ2-1; V: TRBV4-1; CDR3: ASSQGDRANEQF
J: TRBJ1-2; V: TRBV6-5; CDR3: ASSQRTGVYGYT
J: TRBJ1-1; V: TRBV7-3; CDR3: ASSLTRDRQNTEAF
J: TRBJ2-1; V: TRBV7-7; CDR3: ASSLLADIAGYNEQF
J: TRBJ1-2; V: TRBV19; CDR3: ASSRGTSPNYGYT
J: TRBJ1-2; V: TRBV9; CDR3: ASSVSGARYYGYT
J: TRBJ2-2; V: TRBV30; CDR3: AWSYRDRDTGELF
J: TRBJ2-3; V: TRBV10-3; CDR3: AISEGLASDTQY
J: TRBJ2-1; V: TRBV5-1; CDR3: ASSSGTGDNEQF
J: TRBJ1-6; V: TRBV15; CDR3: ATSTLAQGRDSPLH
J: TRBJ2-3; V: TRBV6-5; CDR3: ASSRTGGTDTQY
J: TRBJ1-2; V: TRBV5-1; CDR3: ASRSDPGSNYGYT
J: TRBJ2-2; V: TRBV5-1; CDR3: ASSFSANTGELF
J: TRBJ2-7; V: TRBV15; CDR3: ATSRGSGVSYEQY
J: TRBJ2-7; V: TRBV27; CDR3: ASSLAVAGGPHEQY
J: TRBJ2-7; V: TRBV11-2; CDR3: ASRRGSGSISYEQY
J: TRBJ1-5; V: TRBV13; CDR3: ASTLIRGISNQPQH
J: TRBJ2-2; V: TRBV7-9; CDR3: ASSNNRGPNTGELF
J: TRBJ1-1; V: TRBV27; CDR3: ASSFATSGNTEAF
J: TRBJ2-7; V: TRBV27; CDR3: ASSSTPSYEQY
J: TRBJ1-2; V: TRBV28; CDR3: ASSRPYGYT
J: TRBJ1-1; V: TRBV9; CDR3: ASSVQGFTEAF
J: TRBJ2-5; V: TRBV28; CDR3: ASSSREVKIETQY
J: TRBJ1-1; V: TRBV5-6; CDR3: ASSSQGYSTEAF
J: TRBJ2-1; V: TRBV6-2/TRBV6-3; CDR3: ASSHSGEVNEQF
J: TRBJ2-3; V: TRBV7-9; CDR3: ASSLAPGLATDTQY
J: TRBJ1-2; V: TRBV30; CDR3: AWTGLANYGYT
J: TRBJ1-2; V: TRBV15; CDR3: ATSTSGEGREYNGYT
J: TRBJ2-7; V: TRBV5-1; CDR3: ASRSAGYEQY
J: TRBJ1-2; V: TRBV19; CDR3: ASSRRGTYGYT
J: TRBJ2-1; V: TRBV15; CDR3: ATSRPLGREVLFEQF
J: TRBJ2-7; V: TRBV29-1; CDR3: SVHAGGISEQY
J: TRBJ2-2; V: TRBV18; CDR3: ASSPLEVGELF
J: TRBJ2-1; V: TRBV5-1; CDR3: ASSRTSTYNEQF
J: TRBJ2-7; V: TRBV5-4; CDR3: ASIDPGTVNYEQY
J: TRBJ2-4; V: TRBV9; CDR3: ASSANRERGNIQY
J: TRBJ2-5; V: TRBV5-1; CDR3: ASSSERAGTQY